This T cell receptor beta chain was captured in a study of blood T cell repertoires in COVID-19. The overall study: COVID-19 samples collected from the United States, Italy and Spain covered acute and convalescent phases.

This CDR3 has 15 residues. V shed 3 bases and J 4 bases; nucleotides not matched to a gene: 5. Germline V CDR1 and CDR2: LNHNV, YYDKDF (reference sequence). Clones were sequenced by immunoSEQ multiplex PCR, and TCRdb holds only the in-frame ones, with some missing. The sample includes 300,000 to 350,000 clones, over 80% seen only once; the top ten take about 5%. The V and J genes are TRBV15 and TRBJ2-5; 10 bases map to TRBD1. This TCR was recovered from a man aged 25-40 years who had recovered from COVID-19. The sequencing input was PBMCs or T cells enriched from blood (not recorded which). The CDR3 reads CATSRDRGVLETQYF. CDR3 coding DNA: TGTGCCACCAGCAGGGACAGGGGGGTATTAGAGACCCAGTACTTC.